What follows are 15 T cell receptor beta chains derived from one specimen sequenced in a study of preoperative IRX-2 immunotherapy in early breast cancer (dated by TCRdb to the late 2010s). The treatment or condition label of this sample denotes: preoperative locoregional IRX-2 cytokine immunotherapy. The library relied on the immunoSEQ multiplex PCR assay. TCRdb carries this immuneACCESS record with in-frame sequences only. Its versions omit some clonotypes, under half of them owing to an unresolved V gene in the studies checked, with the rest unexplained. Within this sample are 20,000 to 30,000 clones, with around 80% of them counted one time only. The top ten clonotypes cover approximately 6.6% of the sample. Here the sequenced sample was lymph node tissue, taken after IRX-2 immunotherapy. The source is a human donor with breast cancer.

V usage is TRBV28 and J usage is TRBJ2-6; TRBD2 might be the D (6 bases). Trimming pared 2 bases from V and 2 bases from J, leaving 7 bases between. In germline, CDR1 is MDHEN, CDR2 SYDVKM. The CDR3 is 15 amino acids. The chain's CDR3 is CASSLAGTGANVLTF. CDR3 coding DNA: TGTGCCAGCAGTTTAGCGGGGACTGGGGCCAACGTCCTGACTTTC.

The chain joins TRBV28 to TRBJ2-2; TRBD2 might be the D (5 bases). Germline V gene lookup returns CDR1 MDHEN and CDR2 SYDVKM. V was shortened by 8 bases and J by 4 bases, with 17 bases between the two germline ends. The CDR3 totals 15 residues. CDR3 coding DNA: TGTGCCAGCTCCCGGGAAAACGGGTTCACCGGGGAGCTGTTTTTT. Its protein product is CASSRENGFTGELFF.

In this sample, this clone turned up a few times. The genes are TRBV14 and TRBJ1-4; 7 bases map to TRBD1. The CDR3 spans 17 residues. Unmatched junction bases numbered 9, after V lost 1 base and J lost 4 bases. Germline V gene lookup returns CDR1 SGHDN and CDR2 FVKESK. The CDR3 sequence is CASSQGRRGRINEKLFF. In DNA form, the CDR3 reads TGTGCCAGCAGCCAAGGGCGGAGGGGGCGGATTAATGAAAAACTGTTTTTT.

The chain uses TRBV28 and TRBJ2-7; D remains unclear. Germline V CDR1 and CDR2: MDHEN, SYDVKM. V lost 5 bases, J lost 2 bases, and 10 bases lay in between. The CDR3 runs to 13 residues. CDR3 DNA sequence: TGTGCCAGCAGTCCCTTTCCTCCCTACGAGCAGTACTTC. Its translation: CASSPFPPYEQYF.

The rearrangement links TRBV6-8 to TRBJ2-7; TRBD2 matches at 7 bases. The CDR3 consists of 13 residues. The V gene's germline CDR1 is MNHGY and CDR2 SAAAGT. V lost 6 bases, J lost 6 bases, and 8 bases stayed unmatched. CDR3 protein: CASRAGVAGEQYF. The CDR3 DNA is TGTGCCAGCAGAGCCGGAGTAGCGGGCGAGCAGTACTTC.

The J gene is TRBJ2-1, the V gene TRBV19; D possibly corresponds to TRBD2 (7 bases). The CDR3 has 15 residues. Trimming stripped 3 bases from V and 6 bases from J, with 15 bases between. Germline V gene sequence: CDR1 LNHDA, CDR2 SQIVND (reference sequence). CDR3 DNA sequence: TGTGCCAGTAGTATCGCGGGGGCAGCCGGCAATGAGCAGTTCTTC. It encodes CASSIAGAAGNEQFF. Full variable domain (missing parts from reference TRBV19 and TRBJ2-1): DGGITQSPKYLFRKEGQNVTLSCEQNLNHDAMYWYRQDPGQGLRLIYYSQIVNDFQKGDIAEGYSVSREKKESFPLTVTSAQKNPTAFYLCASSIAGAAGNEQFFGPGTRLTVL.

Relative to its sample, this clone is medium-sized. This chain joins TRBV7-4 and TRBJ1-3, with D uncertain. This CDR3 spans 13 amino acids. Trimming removed 1 base at V and 4 bases at J, with 5 bases between. The V gene's germline CDR1 is SGHVT and CDR2 SQSDAQ. CDR3 sequence (DNA): TGTGCCAGCAGCTTAGAGCCGGGAAACACCATATATTTT. As protein: CASSLEPGNTIYF.

This chain joins TRBV6-8 and TRBJ1-2; D ambiguous. Germline V gene data show CDR1 as MNHGY and CDR2 as SAAAGT. V lost 4 bases to trimming and J lost 3 bases, with 9 bases between them. The CDR3 runs 13 residues. DNA for the CDR3: TGTGCCAGCAGTTTAGCGTCAGACTATGGCTACACCTTC. It is translated as CASSLASDYGYTF.

This chain uses TRBV11-3 with TRBJ2-2, with TRBD2 matching over 8 bases. The CDR3 extends over 17 amino acids. V shed 5 bases, J shed 1 base, and the junction held 9 bases outside the gene matches. Germline V gene data show CDR1 as SGHNT and CDR2 as YENEEA. CDR3 amino acids: CASSLLSGLENTGELFF. The CDR3 DNA reads as TGTGCCAGCAGCCTCCTATCGGGACTAGAGAACACCGGGGAGCTGTTTTTT.

A single count supports this clone. J is TRBJ2-5 and V is TRBV5-1; D gene ambiguous. The V end lost 0 bases, the J end lost 2 bases, and 8 bases lay between the germline ends. This CDR3 is 14 amino acids long. From germline, CDR1 is SGHRS and CDR2 YFSETQ. The CDR3 DNA is TGCGCCAGCAGCTTGGAACACCCTCAAGAGACCCAGTACTTC. This gives the protein CASSLEHPQETQYF.

In its sample, this clone was seen a few times. The chain's CDR3 is CASSPFGGSYEQYF. The CDR3, as DNA: TGTGCCAGCAGTCCGTTCGGGGGATCTTACGAGCAGTACTTC. V gene TRBV11-3 combines with J gene TRBJ2-7; perhaps TRBD2 as D (6 bases). The CDR3 runs 14 residues. The germline V gene has CDR1 SGHNT and CDR2 YENEEA. The germline V and J ends were trimmed by 6 bases and 4 bases, with 16 bases remaining between them. The full variable domain, completed using reference TRBV11-3 and TRBJ2-7, is EAGVVQSPRYKIIEKKQPVAFWCNPISGHNTLYWYLQNLGQGPELLIRYENEEAVDDSQLPKDRFSAERLKGVDSTLKIQPAELGDSAVYLCASSPFGGSYEQYFGPGTRLTVT.

This chain uses TRBV5-1 with TRBJ2-1; D may be TRBD1 (6 bases). V lost 1 base and J 10 bases, leaving 18 bases between the germline ends. The germline V gene has CDR1 SGHRS and CDR2 YFSETQ. The CDR3 has 15 residues. As DNA, the CDR3 is TGCGCCAGCAGCTTGAAGGGGGAAAGTTTAAACGAGCAGTTCTTC. It is translated as CASSLKGESLNEQFF.

The chain is built from TRBV19 and TRBJ1-2, with 7 bases matching TRBD1. The germline V gene encodes CDR1 LNHDA and CDR2 SQIVND (reference sequence). This CDR3 is built from 14 residues. Trimming cost V 7 bases and J 5 bases; bases outside gene matches: 10. CDR3 coding DNA: TGTGCCAGTAAGACCTCAGGGGGGCTTTATGGCTACACCTTC. Amino acid sequence: CASKTSGGLYGYTF.

This sequence joins TRBV11-3 and TRBJ2-7; D may be TRBD2 (5 bases). The germline V and J ends were trimmed by 3 bases and 2 bases, with 11 bases remaining between them. This CDR3 region has 14 residues. CDR1 SGHNT and CDR2 YENEEA come from the germline V gene. CDR3 sequence reads: CASSLEAVTYEQYF. The CDR3 DNA reads as TGTGCCAGCAGCTTGGAGGCGGTAACCTACGAGCAGTACTTC. The complete variable domain, with remaining parts taken from reference TRBV11-3 and TRBJ2-7, reads EAGVVQSPRYKIIEKKQPVAFWCNPISGHNTLYWYLQNLGQGPELLIRYENEEAVDDSQLPKDRFSAERLKGVDSTLKIQPAELGDSAVYLCASSLEAVTYEQYFGPGTRLTVT.

This clone was seen a few times. This sequence joins TRBV11-3 and TRBJ2-5; D unresolved. The length of the CDR3 is 15 residues. Trimming cost V 0 bases and J 1 base, with 9 bases left between them. CDR1 and CDR2 from the germline V gene are SGHNT and YENEEA. Here the CDR3 reads CASSLDFSPQETQYF. The CDR3 DNA sequence: TGTGCCAGCAGCTTAGATTTCTCACCCCAAGAGACCCAGTACTTC.